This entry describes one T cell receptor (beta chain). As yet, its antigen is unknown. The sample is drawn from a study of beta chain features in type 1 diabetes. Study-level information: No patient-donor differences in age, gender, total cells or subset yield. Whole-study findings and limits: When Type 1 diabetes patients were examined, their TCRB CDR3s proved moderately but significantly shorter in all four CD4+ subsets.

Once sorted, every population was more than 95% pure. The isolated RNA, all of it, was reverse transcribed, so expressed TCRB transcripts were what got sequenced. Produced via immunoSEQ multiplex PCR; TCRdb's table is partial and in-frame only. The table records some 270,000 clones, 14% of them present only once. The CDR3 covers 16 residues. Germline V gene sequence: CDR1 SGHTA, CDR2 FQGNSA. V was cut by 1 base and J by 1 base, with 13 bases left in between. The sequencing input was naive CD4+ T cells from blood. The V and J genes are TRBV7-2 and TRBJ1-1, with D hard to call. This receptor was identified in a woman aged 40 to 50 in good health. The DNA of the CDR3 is TGTGCCAGCAGCTTAGAAAGTTGGGCGGGGAACACTGAAGCTTTCTTT. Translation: CASSLESWAGNTEAFF.